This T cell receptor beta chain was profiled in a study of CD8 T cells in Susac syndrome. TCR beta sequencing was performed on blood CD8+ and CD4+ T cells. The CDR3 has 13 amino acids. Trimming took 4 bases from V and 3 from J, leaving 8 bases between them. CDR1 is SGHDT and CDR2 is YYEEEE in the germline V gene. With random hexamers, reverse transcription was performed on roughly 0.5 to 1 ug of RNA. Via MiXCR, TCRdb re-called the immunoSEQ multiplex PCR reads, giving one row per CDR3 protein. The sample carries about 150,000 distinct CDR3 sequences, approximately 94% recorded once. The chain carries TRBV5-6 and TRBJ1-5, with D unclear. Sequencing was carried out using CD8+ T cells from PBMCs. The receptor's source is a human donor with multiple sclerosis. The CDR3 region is CASSEGYNQPQHF. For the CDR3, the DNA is TGTGCCAGCAGCGAGGGCTACAATCAGCCCCAGCATTTT.